A single sample is the source of the 24 T cell receptor beta chains below, sequenced in a study of blood T cell repertoires in COVID-19. Method: immunoSEQ multiplex PCR; TCRdb's copy keeps in-frame clones and lacks some. Found here are 100,000 to 150,000 clones, roughly 89% of them singletons; the top ten hold around 4.2%. Material for sequencing was peripheral blood. These receptors were collected from a man aged 55 to 70 with COVID-19, enrolled during active disease.

The chain recombines TRBV13 with TRBJ1-2, with TRBD1 matching 9 bases. CDR3 length equals 14 residues. V shed 3 bases, J shed 5 bases, and the junction held 4 bases outside the gene matches. CDR1 and CDR2 from the germline V gene are PRHDT and FYEKMQ (reference sequence). CDR3 DNA: TGTGCCAGCAGCTTGACAGGGGGGGAATATGGCTACACCTTC. Protein product: CASSLTGGEYGYTF.

The V and J genes are TRBV2 and TRBJ1-1; perhaps TRBD1 as D (5 bases). The CDR3 totals 13 residues. Germline V CDR1 and CDR2: SNHLY, FYNNEI. V lost 7 bases and J 6 bases, leaving 15 bases between the germline ends. The CDR3, as DNA: TGTGCCAGCAACGGGGGGATGGGAGCTGAAGCTTTCTTT. Protein: CASNGGMGAEAFF.

The rearrangement joins TRBV28 to TRBJ1-6, with 9 nucleotides matching TRBD1. The CDR3 has 15 residues. Per the germline V gene, CDR1 is MDHEN and CDR2 is SYDVKM. J gave up 11 bases and V 2 bases, and 7 bases lay outside the gene matches. This CDR3 is CASSLRDRDLAPLHF. The CDR3 nucleotides are TGTGCCAGCAGTTTACGGGACAGGGATTTGGCACCCCTCCACTTT.

The J gene is TRBJ2-2, the V gene TRBV9; 11 bases are a match to TRBD1. In germline, CDR1 is SGDLS, CDR2 YYNGEE. CDR3 size: 15 residues. V lost 0 bases to trimming and J lost 7 bases; unmatched junction nucleotides: 2. CDR3 in amino acids: CASSVEGQGGGELFF. CDR3 nucleotide sequence: TGTGCCAGCAGCGTAGAGGGACAGGGGGGCGGGGAGCTGTTTTTT.

The table lists this clone with a count of one. CDR3 nucleotides: TGTGCCAGCAGTGAAGTGGGGGGAGCGGAGACCCAGTACTTC. Translating gives CASSEVGGAETQYF. The V call is TRBV6-1, the J call TRBJ2-5, with D tentatively TRBD2 (6 bases). CDR1 is MNHNS, CDR2 SASEGT, per germline. The ends were cut back, 1 base at V and 5 bases at J, with 11 bases in the middle. The CDR3 has 14 amino acids.

For this clone: The sample carries other DNA sequences with the same CDR3. This CDR3 reads CASSVEGTGYGYTF. In DNA form, the CDR3 reads TGTGCCAGCAGCGTAGAAGGGACAGGGTATGGCTACACCTTC. This chain uses TRBV9 with TRBJ1-2; 9 nucleotides match TRBD1. In germline, CDR1 is SGDLS, CDR2 YYNGEE. V lost 0 bases to trimming and J lost 5 bases; unmatched junction nucleotides: 2. The CDR3 totals 14 residues.

This clone was detected a few times. V usage is TRBV9 and J usage is TRBJ1-4, with 9 bases matching TRBD1. The V and J ends lost 4 bases and 8 bases, in that order; junction bases with no gene match: 6. Germline V gene lookup returns CDR1 SGDLS and CDR2 YYNGEE. The CDR3 is 14 amino acids. CDR3 protein: CASSSGTGTEKLFF. The CDR3 DNA is TGTGCCAGCAGCTCCGGGACAGGGACCGAAAAACTGTTTTTT.

The chain is built from TRBV15 and TRBJ1-2, with D perhaps TRBD1 (6 bases). The CDR3 length is 15 residues. The V gene lost 0 bases and the J gene lost 3 bases, with 11 bases spanning the gap. Germline loops: CDR1 LNHNV, CDR2 YYDKDF (reference sequence). The CDR3 here is CATSRDRGSDYGYTF. The CDR3 region has the DNA TGTGCCACCAGCAGAGACAGGGGTTCTGACTATGGCTACACCTTC.

As to this clone: Other nucleotide sequences in the sample specify the same CDR3. This chain joins TRBV9 and TRBJ1-6; TRBD1 matches 9 bases. Looked up from germline, CDR1 is SGDLS and CDR2 is YYNGEE. J gave up 6 bases and V 3 bases, and 4 bases lay outside the gene matches. This CDR3 is 15 amino acids long. The CDR3 spells CASSEGTGSNSPLHF. The CDR3 DNA sequence: TGTGCCAGCAGCGAGGGGACAGGGAGTAATTCACCCCTCCACTTT.

This rearrangement joins TRBV20-1 to TRBJ1-1, with 8 bases that match TRBD1. Germline CDR1 and CDR2: DFQATT and SNEGSKA (reference sequence). With 3 bases clipped from V and 8 bases from J, the junction kept 14 bases outside the gene matches. The CDR3 has 15 amino acids. The CDR3 loop is CSASGTGGLGGEAFF. CDR3 nucleotide sequence: TGCAGTGCTAGTGGGACAGGCGGATTGGGTGGGGAAGCTTTCTTT.

V and J are TRBV3-1 (or the pseudogene TRBV3-2) and TRBJ2-1; 8 nucleotides match TRBD2. V was clipped by 3 bases and J by 3 bases; unmatched bases: 1. The CDR3 runs 14 residues. CDR1 is LGHDT and CDR2 is YNNKEL in the germline V gene (reference sequence). The CDR3 bases are TGTGCCAGCAGCCACCGGGGGGGCTACAATGAGCAGTTCTTC. This codes for CASSHRGGYNEQFF.

V is TRBV7-2 and J is TRBJ2-1; a possible D gene is TRBD1 (6 bases). The length of the CDR3 is 13 residues. Germline V gene data show CDR1 as SGHTA and CDR2 as FQGNSA. Trimming took off 1 base at V and 10 bases at J, with 11 bases between the two ends. The CDR3 loop is CASSLVSTGEQFF. DNA for the CDR3: TGTGCCAGCAGCTTAGTATCGACAGGAGAGCAGTTCTTC.

The chain joins TRBV7-3 to TRBJ1-1; possibly TRBD1 for D (5 bases). The CDR3 has 15 residues. The V and J ends lost 5 bases and 1 base respectively, with 14 bases between them. Germline-derived CDR1 and CDR2 are SGHTA and FQGTGA. The CDR3 region is CASSPSGDQNTEAFF. The CDR3 DNA follows: TGTGCCAGCAGCCCGAGCGGGGACCAGAACACTGAAGCTTTCTTT.

V gene TRBV28 combines with J gene TRBJ1-1; no clear D gene. The CDR3 extends over 18 amino acids. V was trimmed by 0 bases and J by 1 base, leaving 18 bases between them. The germline V gene encodes CDR1 MDHEN and CDR2 SYDVKM. The CDR3 here is CASSLWGGARHENTEAFF. CDR3 bases: TGTGCCAGCAGTTTATGGGGAGGAGCTAGACACGAGAACACTGAAGCTTTCTTT.

V usage is TRBV6-6 and J usage is TRBJ1-1; no firm D call. This CDR3 is 14 amino acids long. Trimming cost V 2 bases and J 2 bases, with 9 bases left between them. CDR1 is MNHNY and CDR2 is SVGAGI in the germline V gene (reference sequence). This CDR3 reads CASSYPPGNTEAFF. DNA for the CDR3: TGTGCCAGCAGTTACCCCCCGGGTAACACTGAAGCTTTCTTT.

This rearrangement joins TRBV10-1 to TRBJ2-7, with D hard to call. This CDR3 comprises 15 residues. V dropped 8 bases and J dropped 5 bases, with 22 bases sitting between them. Germline V gives CDR1 WNHNN, CDR2 SYGVQD (reference sequence). DNA of the CDR3: TGCGCCAGCGTCAACGCCGTTTCCCATGGCCACGAGCAGTACTTC. Protein sequence: CASVNAVSHGHEQYF.

V is TRBV5-4 and J is TRBJ1-5; no clear D gene. In germline, CDR1 is SGHNT, CDR2 YYREEE (reference sequence). V lost 4 bases and J lost 5, with 4 bases in between. This CDR3 has 11 residues. The DNA of the CDR3 is TGTGCCAGCAGCCTCGATCAGCCCCAGCATTTT. Its protein product is CASSLDQPQHF. Full variable domain (missing parts from reference TRBV5-4 and TRBJ1-5): ETGVTQSPTHLIKTRGQQVTLRCSSQSGHNTVSWYQQALGQGPQFIFQYYREEENGRGNFPPRFSGLQFPNYSSELNVNALELDDSALYLCASSLDQPQHFGDGTRLSIL.

The chain links TRBV6-2 or TRBV6-3 to TRBJ2-3; 10 nucleotides align to TRBD2. This CDR3 is built from 16 residues. After removal of 2 bases from V and 5 bases from J, the junction contained 7 bases not matched to a gene. Germline V CDR1 and CDR2: MNHEY, SVGEGT. CDR3 bases: TGTGCCAGCAGTTACAGTCCTAGCGGGGGAGTAGATACGCAGTATTTT. Protein sequence: CASSYSPSGGVDTQYF.

This clone has more than one count but fewer than ten. The genes are TRBV5-4 and TRBJ1-2; D might be TRBD1 (6 bases). CDR3 size: 14 residues. Trimming left V 3 bases short and J 5 bases short, with 14 bases between. Germline CDR1 is SGHNT and CDR2 is YYREEE (reference sequence). In DNA, the CDR3 is TGTGCCAGCAGCTCGGACAGTCTGGGGTATGGCTACACCTTC. The encoded protein is CASSSDSLGYGYTF.

This clone was picked up a small number of times. The J gene is TRBJ2-7, the V gene TRBV19, with TRBD1 identical over 7 bases. CDR1 is LNHDA, CDR2 SQIVND, per germline (reference sequence). The CDR3 is made up of 12 amino acids. After removal of 6 bases from V and 3 bases from J, the junction contained 2 bases not matched to a gene. The CDR3 DNA reads TGTGCCAGTAGGGGGACAGACTACGAGCAGTACTTC. Its translation is CASRGTDYEQYF.

V is TRBV4-3 and J is TRBJ1-6; TRBD1 might be the D (5 bases). The germline gives CDR1 LGHNA, CDR2 YSLEER. This CDR3 contains 15 residues. Trimming took 1 base from V and 7 from J, leaving 11 bases between them. CDR3 residues: CASSQVAGQNSPLHF. The CDR3 DNA is TGCGCCAGCAGCCAAGTTGCGGGGCAAAATTCACCCCTCCACTTT.

The genes are TRBV20-1 and TRBJ1-1; 10 nucleotides line up with TRBD1. After removal of 3 bases from V and 1 base from J, the junction contained 11 bases not matched to a gene. Germline lookup yields CDR1 DFQATT and CDR2 SNEGSKA (reference sequence). This CDR3 has 17 amino acids. CDR3 coding DNA: TGCAGTGCTAGTGAGGAGACAGGGGGCGTGGGGAACACTGAAGCTTTCTTT. Protein sequence: CSASEETGGVGNTEAFF.

The chain links TRBV7-9 to TRBJ1-5; perhaps TRBD1 as D (6 bases). CDR3 length: 15 residues. Trimming removed 5 bases from V and 5 bases from J, with 16 bases in between. CDR1 is SEHNR, CDR2 FQNEAQ, per germline (reference sequence). The CDR3 loop reads CASSPDGQPYQPQHF. Here the CDR3 DNA reads TGTGCCAGCAGCCCTGACGGACAGCCGTATCAGCCCCAGCATTTT.

The chain couples TRBV25-1 to TRBJ2-5; TRBD1 matches at 7 bases. Losses at the gene ends were 5 bases for V and 4 bases for J; bases not matched to a gene: 10. Germline values: CDR1 MGHDK, CDR2 SYGVNS. The CDR3 consists of 15 residues. The CDR3 DNA sequence: TGTGCCAGCAGTCCCCGGACAGGCAGATTAGAGACCCAGTACTTC. This gives the protein CASSPRTGRLETQYF.